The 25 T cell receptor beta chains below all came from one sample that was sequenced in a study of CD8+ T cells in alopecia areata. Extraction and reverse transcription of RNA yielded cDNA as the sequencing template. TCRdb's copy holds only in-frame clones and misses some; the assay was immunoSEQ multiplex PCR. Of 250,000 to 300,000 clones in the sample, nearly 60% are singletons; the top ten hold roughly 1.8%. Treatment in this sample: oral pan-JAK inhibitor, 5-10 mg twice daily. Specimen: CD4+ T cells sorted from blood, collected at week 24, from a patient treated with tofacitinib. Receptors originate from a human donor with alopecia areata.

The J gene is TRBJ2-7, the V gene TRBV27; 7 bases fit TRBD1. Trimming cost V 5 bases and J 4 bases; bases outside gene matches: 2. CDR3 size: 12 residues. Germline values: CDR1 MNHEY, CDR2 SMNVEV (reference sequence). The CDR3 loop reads CASSVRGYEQYF. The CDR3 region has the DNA TGTGCCAGCAGTGTCAGGGGGTACGAGCAGTACTTC.

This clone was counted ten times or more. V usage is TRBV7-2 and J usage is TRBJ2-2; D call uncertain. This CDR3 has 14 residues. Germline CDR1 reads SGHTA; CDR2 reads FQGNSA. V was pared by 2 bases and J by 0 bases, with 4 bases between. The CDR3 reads CASSLIPNTGELFF. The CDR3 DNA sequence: TGTGCCAGCAGCTTAATACCGAACACCGGGGAGCTGTTTTTT. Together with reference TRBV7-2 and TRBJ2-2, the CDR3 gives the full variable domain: GAGVSQSPSNKVTEKGKDVELRCDPISGHTALYWYRQSLGQGLEFLIYFQGNSAPDKSGLPSDRFSAERTGGSVSTLTIQRTQQEDSAVYLCASSLIPNTGELFFGEGSRLTVL.

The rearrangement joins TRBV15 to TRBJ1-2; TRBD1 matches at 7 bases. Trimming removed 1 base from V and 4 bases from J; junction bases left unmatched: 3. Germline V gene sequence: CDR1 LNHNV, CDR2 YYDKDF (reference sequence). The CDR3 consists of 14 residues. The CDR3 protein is CATSRGQGPYGYTF. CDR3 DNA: TGTGCCACCAGCAGAGGACAGGGACCCTATGGCTACACCTTC.

The CDR3 spells CASSLAGTGWRSYGYTF. The DNA for the CDR3 is TGTGCCAGCAGCTTAGCTGGGACAGGGTGGCGGAGCTATGGCTACACCTTC. The chain has TRBV7-2 and TRBJ1-2, with TRBD1 identical over 9 bases. The V gene end was trimmed by 0 bases and the J gene end by 4 bases; junction bases not matched to a gene: 9. Per germline, CDR1 SGHTA and CDR2 FQGNSA. The CDR3 runs to 17 residues.

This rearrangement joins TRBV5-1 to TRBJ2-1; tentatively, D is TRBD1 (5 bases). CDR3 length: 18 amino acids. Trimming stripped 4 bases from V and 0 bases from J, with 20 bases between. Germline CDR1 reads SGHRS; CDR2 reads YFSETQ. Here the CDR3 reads CASSRLGLTESSYNEQFF. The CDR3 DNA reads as TGCGCCAGCAGCCGCCTCGGCCTGACAGAGAGCTCCTACAATGAGCAGTTCTTC.

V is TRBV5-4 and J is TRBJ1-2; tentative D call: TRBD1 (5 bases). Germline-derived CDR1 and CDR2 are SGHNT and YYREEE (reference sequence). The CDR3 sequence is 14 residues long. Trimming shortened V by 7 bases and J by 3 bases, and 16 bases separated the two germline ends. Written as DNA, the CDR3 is TGTGCCAGCCGGAGGCCAGGGAAGGACTATGGCTACACCTTC. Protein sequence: CASRRPGKDYGYTF. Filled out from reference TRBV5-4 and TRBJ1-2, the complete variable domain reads ETGVTQSPTHLIKTRGQQVTLRCSSQSGHNTVSWYQQALGQGPQFIFQYYREEENGRGNFPPRFSGLQFPNYSSELNVNALELDDSALYLCASRRPGKDYGYTFGSGTRLTVV.

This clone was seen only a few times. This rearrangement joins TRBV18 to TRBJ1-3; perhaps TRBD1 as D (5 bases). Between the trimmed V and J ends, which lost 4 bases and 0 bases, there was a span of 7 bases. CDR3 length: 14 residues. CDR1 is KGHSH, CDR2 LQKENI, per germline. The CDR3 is CASSQQGSGNTIYF. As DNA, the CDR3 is TGTGCCAGCTCACAGCAGGGCTCTGGAAACACCATATATTTT.

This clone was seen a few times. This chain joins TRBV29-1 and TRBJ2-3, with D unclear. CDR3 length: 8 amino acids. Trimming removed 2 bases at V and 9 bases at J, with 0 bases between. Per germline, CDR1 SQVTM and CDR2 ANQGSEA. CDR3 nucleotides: TGCAGCGTTGAAACGCAGTATTTT. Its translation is CSVETQYF.

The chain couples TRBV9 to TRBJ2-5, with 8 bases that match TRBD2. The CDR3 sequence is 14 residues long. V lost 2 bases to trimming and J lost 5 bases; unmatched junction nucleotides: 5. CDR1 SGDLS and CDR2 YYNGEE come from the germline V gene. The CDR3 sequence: CASSVTSAGETQYF. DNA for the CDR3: TGTGCCAGCAGCGTGACTAGCGCGGGGGAGACCCAGTACTTC.

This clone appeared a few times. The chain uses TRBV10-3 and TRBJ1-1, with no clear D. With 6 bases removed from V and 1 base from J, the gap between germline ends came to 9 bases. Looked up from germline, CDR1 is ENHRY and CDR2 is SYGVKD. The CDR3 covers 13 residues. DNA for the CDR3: TGTGCCATCAGGAAGGATCCGAACACTGAAGCTTTCTTT. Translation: CAIRKDPNTEAFF.

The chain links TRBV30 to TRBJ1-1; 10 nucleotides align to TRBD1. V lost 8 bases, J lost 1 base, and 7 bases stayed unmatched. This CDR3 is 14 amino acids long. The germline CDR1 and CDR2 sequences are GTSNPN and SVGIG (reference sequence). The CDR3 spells CASDRGRKNTEAFF. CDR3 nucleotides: TGTGCCAGCGACAGGGGGCGAAAGAACACTGAAGCTTTCTTT.

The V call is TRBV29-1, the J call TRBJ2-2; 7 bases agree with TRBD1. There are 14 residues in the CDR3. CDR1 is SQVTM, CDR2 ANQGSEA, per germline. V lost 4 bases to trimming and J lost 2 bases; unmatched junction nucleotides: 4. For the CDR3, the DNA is TGCAGCGTTGGACAGGGTCCCAACACCGGGGAGCTGTTTTTT. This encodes CSVGQGPNTGELFF.

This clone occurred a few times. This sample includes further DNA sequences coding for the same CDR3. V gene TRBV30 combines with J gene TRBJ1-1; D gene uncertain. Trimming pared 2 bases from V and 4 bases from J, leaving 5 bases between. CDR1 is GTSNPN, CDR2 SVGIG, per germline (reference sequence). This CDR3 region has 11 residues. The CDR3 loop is CAWSLRTEAFF. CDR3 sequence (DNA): TGTGCCTGGAGTCTCCGCACTGAAGCTTTCTTT.

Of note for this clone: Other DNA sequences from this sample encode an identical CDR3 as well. The CDR3 region has the DNA TGTGCCAGCAGTTACTCCGAATCCTCCTACAATGAGCAGTTCTTC. Its translation is CASSYSESSYNEQFF. V usage is TRBV6-5 and J usage is TRBJ2-1; D uncertain. Trimming took 0 bases from V and 0 from J, leaving 6 bases between them. The germline CDR1 and CDR2 sequences are MNHEY and SVGAGI. The CDR3 covers 15 residues.

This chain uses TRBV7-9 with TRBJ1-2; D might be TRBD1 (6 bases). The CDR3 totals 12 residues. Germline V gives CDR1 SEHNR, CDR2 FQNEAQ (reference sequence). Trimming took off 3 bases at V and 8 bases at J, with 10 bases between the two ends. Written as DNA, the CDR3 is TGTGCCAGCAGCTTTTGGACAGAGGGCTACACCTTC. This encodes CASSFWTEGYTF.

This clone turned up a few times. The CDR3 is CASTGGDLTDTQYF. The DNA for the CDR3 is TGCGCCAGCACTGGGGGGGACCTCACAGATACGCAGTATTTT. The chain joins TRBV5-1 to TRBJ2-3, with 7 bases fitting TRBD2. Trimming removed 6 bases from V and 2 bases from J; junction bases left unmatched: 6. There are 14 residues in the CDR3. Per germline, CDR1 SGHRS and CDR2 YFSETQ. Filled out from reference TRBV5-1 and TRBJ2-3, the complete variable domain reads KAGVTQTPRYLIKTRGQQVTLSCSPISGHRSVSWYQQTPGQGLQFLFEYFSETQRNKGNFPGRFSGRQFSNSRSEMNVSTLELGDSALYLCASTGGDLTDTQYFGPGTRLTVL.

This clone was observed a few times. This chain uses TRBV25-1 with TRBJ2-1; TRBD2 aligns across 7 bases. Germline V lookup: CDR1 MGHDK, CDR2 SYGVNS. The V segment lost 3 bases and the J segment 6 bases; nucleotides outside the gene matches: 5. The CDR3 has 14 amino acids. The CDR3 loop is CASSDGLVGNEQFF. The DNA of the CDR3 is TGTGCCAGCAGTGACGGACTAGTCGGCAATGAGCAGTTCTTC. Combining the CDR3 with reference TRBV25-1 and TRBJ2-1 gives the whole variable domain EADIYQTPRYLVIGTGKKITLECSQTMGHDKMYWYQQDPGMELHLIHYSYGVNSTEKGDLSSESTVSRIRTEHFPLTLESARPSHTSQYLCASSDGLVGNEQFFGPGTRLTVL.

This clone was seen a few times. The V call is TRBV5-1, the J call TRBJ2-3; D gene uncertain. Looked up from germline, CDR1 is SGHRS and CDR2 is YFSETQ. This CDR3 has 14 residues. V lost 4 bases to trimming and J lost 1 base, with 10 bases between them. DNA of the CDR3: TGCGCCAGCAGCAGCTCGACGGGCACAGATACGCAGTATTTT. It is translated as CASSSSTGTDTQYF.

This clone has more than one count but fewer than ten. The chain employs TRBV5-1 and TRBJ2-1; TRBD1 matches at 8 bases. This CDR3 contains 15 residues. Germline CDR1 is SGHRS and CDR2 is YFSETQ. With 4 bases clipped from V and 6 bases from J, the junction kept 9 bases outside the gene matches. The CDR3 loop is CASSLGQGAGNEQFF. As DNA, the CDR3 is TGCGCCAGCAGCCTCGGACAGGGAGCGGGCAATGAGCAGTTCTTC.

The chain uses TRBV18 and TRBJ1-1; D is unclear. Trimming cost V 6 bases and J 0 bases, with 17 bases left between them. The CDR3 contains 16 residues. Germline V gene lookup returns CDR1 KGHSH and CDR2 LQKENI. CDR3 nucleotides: TGTGCCAGCTCGTCAGGAGTGCCGTCGATGAACACTGAAGCTTTCTTT. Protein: CASSSGVPSMNTEAFF.

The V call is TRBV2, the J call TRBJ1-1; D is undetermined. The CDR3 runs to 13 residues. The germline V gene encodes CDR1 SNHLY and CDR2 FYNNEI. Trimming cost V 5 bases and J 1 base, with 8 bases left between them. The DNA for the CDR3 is TGTGCCAGCAGTTTCCCAGGGAACACTGAAGCTTTCTTT. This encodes CASSFPGNTEAFF.

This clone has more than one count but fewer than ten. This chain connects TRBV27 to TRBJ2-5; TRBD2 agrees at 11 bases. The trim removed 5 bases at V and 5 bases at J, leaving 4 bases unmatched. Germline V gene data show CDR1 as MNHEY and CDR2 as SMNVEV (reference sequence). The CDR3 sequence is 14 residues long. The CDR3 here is CASSVRLAGETQYF. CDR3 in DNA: TGTGCCAGCAGTGTCCGACTAGCGGGGGAGACCCAGTACTTC.

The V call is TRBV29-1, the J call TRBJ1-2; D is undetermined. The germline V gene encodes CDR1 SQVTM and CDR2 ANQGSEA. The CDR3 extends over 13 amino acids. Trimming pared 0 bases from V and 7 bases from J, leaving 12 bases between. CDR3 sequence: CSVEDLSRAGYTF. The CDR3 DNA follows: TGCAGCGTTGAAGATCTCTCCCGGGCTGGCTACACCTTC.

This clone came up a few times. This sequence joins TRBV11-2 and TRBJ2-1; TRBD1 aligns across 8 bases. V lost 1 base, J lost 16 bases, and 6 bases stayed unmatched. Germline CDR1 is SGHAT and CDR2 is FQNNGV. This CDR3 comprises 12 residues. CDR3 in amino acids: CASSLAGQGGFF. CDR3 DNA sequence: TGTGCCAGCAGCTTAGCAGGACAGGGTGGATTCTTC.

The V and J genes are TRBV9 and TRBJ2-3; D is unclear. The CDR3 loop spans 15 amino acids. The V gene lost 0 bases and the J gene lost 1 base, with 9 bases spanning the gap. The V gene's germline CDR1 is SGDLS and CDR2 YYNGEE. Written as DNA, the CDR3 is TGTGCCAGCAGCGTAGACCCTAGAGGCACAGATACGCAGTATTTT. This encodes CASSVDPRGTDTQYF.